The 9 T cell receptor beta chains below all came from one sample that was sequenced in a study of shared clonotypes between healthy human individuals. Sequenced by immunoSEQ multiplex PCR; TCRdb stores in-frame clones only, minus some. The table includes 1 million to 1.2 million clones, 60% to 85% detected once. Sample: memory CD4+ T cells from PBMCs. Subset given: CD45RA-negative fraction. These receptors originate from a man aged 18 to 29 in good health. Some clones in this sample may be carry-over from other donors' samples.

The chain uses TRBV6-5 and TRBJ1-1; D call uncertain. Germline V CDR1 and CDR2: MNHEY, SVGAGI. This CDR3 spans 14 amino acids. V lost 5 bases to trimming and J lost 5 bases, with 15 bases between them. CDR3 sequence: CASSRNPPWTEAFF. For the CDR3, the DNA is TGTGCCAGCAGTCGAAACCCCCCTTGGACTGAAGCTTTCTTT.

The J gene is TRBJ2-5, the V gene TRBV5-1, with TRBD2 identical over 9 bases. The CDR3 is made up of 18 amino acids. CDR1 and CDR2 from the germline V gene are SGHRS and YFSETQ. J gave up 2 bases and V 1 base, and 12 bases lay outside the gene matches. The CDR3 loop is CASSLRRASGMGQETQYF. CDR3 coding DNA: TGCGCCAGCAGCTTGAGAAGAGCTAGCGGGATGGGTCAAGAGACCCAGTACTTC.

The chain is built from TRBV13 and TRBJ2-7, with D possibly TRBD1 on 5 matching bases. Trimming removed 0 bases at V and 2 bases at J, with 8 bases between. Germline assignment: CDR1 PRHDT and CDR2 FYEKMQ (reference sequence). This CDR3 is 14 amino acids long. CDR3 bases: TGTGCCAGCAGCTTAGGGGGGCAGACCTACGAGCAGTACTTC. This sequence encodes CASSLGGQTYEQYF.

This rearrangement joins TRBV5-1 to TRBJ1-1, with D maybe TRBD1 (5 bases). CDR1 is SGHRS, CDR2 YFSETQ, per germline. There are 13 residues in the CDR3. The V end lost 0 bases, the J end lost 6 bases, and 9 bases lay between the germline ends. The CDR3 reads CASSLDWGAEAFF. DNA for the CDR3: TGCGCCAGCAGCTTGGACTGGGGGGCTGAAGCTTTCTTT.

This clone was recorded only once. V is TRBV4-1 and J is TRBJ2-6, with D possibly being TRBD1 (5 bases). The CDR3 has 16 amino acids. Germline lookup yields CDR1 MGHRA and CDR2 YSYEKL. V was trimmed by 3 bases and J by 2 bases, leaving 11 bases between them. CDR3 DNA sequence: TGCGCCAGCAGCCACTCCAGGGCTCCTGGGGCCAACGTCCTGACTTTC. It translates to CASSHSRAPGANVLTF.

In this sample, this clone turned up once. This rearrangement joins TRBV10-3 to TRBJ1-2; D is possibly TRBD1 (5 bases). The CDR3 contains 12 residues. The germline CDR1 and CDR2 sequences are ENHRY and SYGVKD. V gave up 4 bases and J gave up 7 bases, with 10 bases separating them. The CDR3 nucleotides are TGTGCCATCAGTGGGGGGATTGGTGGCTACACCTTC. Its protein is CAISGGIGGYTF.

The rearrangement joins TRBV5-4 to TRBJ1-2; D unclear. With 4 bases removed from V and 5 bases from J, the gap between germline ends came to 15 bases. This CDR3 has 14 amino acids. Per germline, CDR1 SGHNT and CDR2 YYREEE (reference sequence). The CDR3 DNA reads TGTGCCAGCAGCCAAGGGTCGGCCGTATATGGCTACACCTTC. Its translation: CASSQGSAVYGYTF.

The chain has TRBV5-1 and TRBJ2-3; the D gene is possibly TRBD1 (5 bases). The CDR3 extends over 16 amino acids. Germline lookup yields CDR1 SGHRS and CDR2 YFSETQ. Deletions cut 4 bases from V and 1 base from J, with 16 bases between. CDR3 nucleotides: TGCGCCAGCAGCCCATCAGGACAATCGGGCACAGATACGCAGTATTTT. Its translation: CASSPSGQSGTDTQYF.

In this sample, this clone turned up once. The chain employs TRBV5-5 and TRBJ1-2, with D possibly TRBD1 on 5 matching bases. The germline V gene encodes CDR1 SGHKS and CDR2 YYEKEE (reference sequence). The CDR3 is made up of 15 amino acids. The germline V and J ends were trimmed by 6 bases and 0 bases, with 15 bases remaining between them. The CDR3 here is CASTQEPLANYGYTF. CDR3 DNA: TGTGCCAGCACACAGGAGCCCCTCGCTAACTATGGCTACACCTTC.